This TCR beta chain was obtained from a study of early T cells in non-severe SARS-CoV-2 infection (dated by TCRdb to the early 2020s). At the level of the whole study: Bulk RNA from unsorted whole blood was used for TCR sequencing, so alpha and beta chains could not be paired. General conclusions and limits of the study: Matching against VDJdb was skewed toward anti-spike CD8 responses, likely underestimated virus-specific expansions, and missed private and CD4 specificities.

The library relied on 5' RACE. These reads were obtained on a NextSeq 500. To correct for sequencing error and PCR bias, the TCR library protocol tagged individual cDNA molecules with unique molecular identifiers. Both TCR alpha and beta chains were sequenced, and tight co-correlation was observed between alpha and beta sequence abundances in each sample. As for how the authors treated the data: Decombinator V4 was used to annotate TCR sequences for V gene, J gene and CDR3. Expanded TCRs were defined as changing significantly between any two time points under a Poisson model with p below 0.0001. Abundances of TCRs were expressed as counts per million after normalisation to the total number of TCRs sequenced in each sample. MAIT TCRs were defined by TRAV1-2 paired with TRAJ12, TRAJ20 or TRAJ33, and iNKT TCRs by TRAV10 paired with TRAJ18. VDJdb, accessed 1 November 2021, was searched for CMV, EBV and SARS-CoV-2 annotated TCRs, with TCRs annotated for multiple antigens excluded. The public sequencing data were trimmed at Q25 with fastp and processed into clonotypes with MiXCR by TCRdb, which kept only in-frame beta chains. Each entry is one CDR3 protein sequence, shown with its most common DNA and genes. The V and J calls were determined by TCRdb, not by the authors. A total of tens of thousands of distinct CDR3 sequences appear in this sample, roughly 4.5% of them only once. Roughly 16% of the sample comes from the top ten.

CDR1 LGHDT and CDR2 YNNKEL were looked up in the germline V gene (reference sequence). For this chain, trimming is 1 base at the V end and 7 bases at the J end, and the number of junction bases without a gene match is 6. From the cysteine through the phenylalanine, the CDR3 covers 14 amino acids. Just CDR3 DNA is preserved here, 42 bases in frame from base 1. The study was a case-control design nested within a healthcare worker cohort in London, UK, with weekly nasopharyngeal swab PCR tests and blood sampling. Healthcare workers were recruited during the week of the UK lockdown, between 23 and 31 March 2020, and followed weekly for up to about 15 weeks. Notes on this clonotype: The antigen this receptor binds is unknown. Base qualities are not provided; no much larger clone lies one nucleotide away.

Sequences were obtained from whole blood. The TCR sequence derives from an adult who was a healthcare worker with PCR-confirmed SARS-CoV-2 infection or an uninfected control (not recorded which). This receptor chain uses TRBV3-1 and TRBJ1-1, and 7 bases in between align with TRBD1. The CDR3 protein sequence reads: CASSQGSRGFEAFF. The bases are TGTGCCAGCAGCCAAGGTAGCAGGGGGTTTGAAGCTTTCTTT.